This T cell receptor (beta chain) came from a study of T cell repertoires in cytomegalovirus infection. Study overall: CMV infection together with matching HLA type was indicated by public TCR beta signatures. Study-level results: Based on cumulative public TCR beta family frequency, carriers of CMV plus the relevant HLA were identified. HLA-C-restricted TCR beta clonotypes specific for CMV led the ex vivo response.

TCRdb itself ran the reads through MiXCR, one entry per CDR3 protein. The repertoire has fewer than 550,000 distinct CDR3 sequences, approximately 25% of them found once; the top ten carry under 15%. CDR3 length equals 15 residues. The ends were cut back, 5 bases at V and 4 bases at J, with 15 bases in the middle. Germline V CDR1 and CDR2: SGHAT, FQNNGV. There are a few counts of this clonotype. Its specificity is unknown. The TCR comes from a human donor in good health (CMV status not recorded). Some clones in this sample may be carry-over from other donors' samples. The specimen sequenced was PBMCs. This rearrangement joins TRBV11-2 to TRBJ2-1; possible D gene TRBD2, 6 bases. CDR3 nucleotides: TGTGCCAGCAGCCAAGGGTCCGGGGGTTACAATGAGCAGTTCTTC. Translation gives CASSQGSGGYNEQFF.